This T cell receptor (beta chain) was captured in a study of blood T cell repertoires in COVID-19. Study details: From T cells, B-cell-depleted T cells, or PBMCs came the material, which was cDNA or gDNA.

Sequencing was performed with immunoSEQ multiplex PCR; in TCRdb, only in-frame clones are kept and a portion is missing. The sample yields roughly 190,000 clones, 88% seen once. There are 16 residues in the CDR3. Trimming pared 5 bases from V and 2 bases from J, leaving 13 bases between. Germline V gives CDR1 MNHEY, CDR2 SMNVEV (reference sequence). The chain is built from TRBV27 and TRBJ1-6, with a weak D call TRBD1 (6 bases). The TCR comes from a man in his forties or fifties with active or convalescent COVID-19. The sequencing sample was made of peripheral blood. The DNA of the CDR3 is TGTGCCAGCAGTCCCCGGACAGAGGCCTATAATTCACCCCTCCACTTT. Its translation is CASSPRTEAYNSPLHF.